This TCR beta chain appears in the sequencing data of a study of blood T cell repertoires in COVID-19 (TCRdb year 2020). As for the study more broadly: The collaborator samples originated in the United States, Italy and Spain and spanned the acute and convalescent phases of COVID-19. The prospective study material was composed of cDNA or gDNA derived from T cells, B-cell-depleted T cells, or PBMCs. The dataset comprised deeply sampled blood TCRbeta repertoires from subjects exposed to, actively infected with, or recovered from COVID-19. The repertoires were released in a freely available public database meant as a resource for research on the immune response to SARS-CoV-2. Samples came from the ongoing ImmuneRACE study (first 160 participants) plus 1,254 subjects from 6 global collaborators. The sample metadata nearly always contained a de-identified subject ID, COVID-19 status, age in years and sex. Where HLA class I and class II types were available, the types were taken from metadata supplied by the sample provider, not from assay-based typing. What the work shows at the level of the full study, not this receptor alone: Clinical and demographic metadata were provided uncurated, with the amount varying by source and participant.

The immunoSEQ Assay, a bias-controlled multiplex PCR, was used to amplify TCRbeta CDR3 regions from genomic DNA. Concerning the study's data processing: The number of nucleated cells in each sample was estimated by amplification of reference gene primers within the assay. To quantify the absolute abundance of each unique TCRbeta CDR3 rearrangement, sequence reads were collapsed and filtered. For each sample, productive Simpson clonality was calculated as the square root of Simpson's diversity index over productive rearrangements. TCRdb holds this immuneACCESS table with in-frame rearrangements only. Some clones are missing; in checked studies, unresolved V genes explain under half, and the rest has no known cause. V and J calls and clone size are copied from that table; D and trimming were computed from the DNA. The sample table contains about 200,000 clones; only one count was recorded for 85% to 90% of them. The ten largest clones add up to about 1.5% of the sample.

Taken from cysteine to phenylalanine, the CDR3 has 16 residues. The entry retains the CDR3 DNA only, 48 bases that are in frame from base 1. Here V drops 5 bases and J drops 4 bases, and the junction holds 6 bases not matched to any gene. Reading the germline V gene gives CDR1 ENHRY and CDR2 SYGVKD. Collaborating institutions collected whole blood in K2EDTA tubes following their own protocols. For TCRbeta analysis, collaborators shipped samples in one of three forms: frozen whole blood, isolated PBMCs, or DNA extracted from either of those sample types. The table lists this clone with a count of one. Its binding antigen is unknown. No base-level quality is on record; no much larger clone is a single base apart.

The sequence came from a man aged 18 to 29 with active or convalescent COVID-19. Sample: peripheral blood. The V gene is TRBV10-3 and the J gene is TRBJ2-3, and TRBD2 matches 13 of the central bases. The DNA sequence reads TGTGCCATCAGTAAACTAGCGGGAGGGAGCGCAGATACGCAGTATTTT. Translated, it reads CAISKLAGGSADTQYF.